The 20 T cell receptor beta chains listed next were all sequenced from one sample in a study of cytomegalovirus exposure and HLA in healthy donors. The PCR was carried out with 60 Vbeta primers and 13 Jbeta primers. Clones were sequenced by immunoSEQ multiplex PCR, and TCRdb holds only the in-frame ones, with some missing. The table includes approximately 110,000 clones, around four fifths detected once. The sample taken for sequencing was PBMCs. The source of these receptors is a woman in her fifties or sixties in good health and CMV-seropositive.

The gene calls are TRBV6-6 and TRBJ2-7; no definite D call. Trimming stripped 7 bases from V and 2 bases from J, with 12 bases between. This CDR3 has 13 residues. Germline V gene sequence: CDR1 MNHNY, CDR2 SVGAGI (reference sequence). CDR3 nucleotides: TGTGCCAGCACTCTAGACGGTGCCTACGAGCAGTACTTC. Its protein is CASTLDGAYEQYF.

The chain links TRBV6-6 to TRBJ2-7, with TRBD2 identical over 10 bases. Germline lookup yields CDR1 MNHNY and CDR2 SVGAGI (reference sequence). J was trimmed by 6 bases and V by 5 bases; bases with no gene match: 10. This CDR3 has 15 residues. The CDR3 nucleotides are TGTGCCAGCAGTCAGAGCTCGAGCGGGGGGGCCGAGCAGTACTTC. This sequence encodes CASSQSSSGGAEQYF.

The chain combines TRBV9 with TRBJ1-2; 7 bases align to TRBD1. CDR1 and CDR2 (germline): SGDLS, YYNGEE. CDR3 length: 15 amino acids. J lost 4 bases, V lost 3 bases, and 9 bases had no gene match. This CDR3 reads CASSGTGARSYGYTF. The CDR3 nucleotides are TGTGCCAGCAGCGGAACAGGGGCCAGGAGCTATGGCTACACCTTC.

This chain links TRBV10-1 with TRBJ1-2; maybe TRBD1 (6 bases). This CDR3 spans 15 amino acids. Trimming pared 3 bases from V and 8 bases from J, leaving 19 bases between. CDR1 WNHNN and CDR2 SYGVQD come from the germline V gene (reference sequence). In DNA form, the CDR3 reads TGCGCCAGCAGTGAACCCCCGGACAGCTTGTTCGGCTACACCTTC. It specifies CASSEPPDSLFGYTF.

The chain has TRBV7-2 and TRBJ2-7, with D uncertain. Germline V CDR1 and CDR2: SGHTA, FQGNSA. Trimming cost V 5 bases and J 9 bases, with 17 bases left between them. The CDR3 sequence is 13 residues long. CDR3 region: CASSAYIHYGQYF. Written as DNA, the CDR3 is TGTGCCAGCAGCGCGTACATCCACTATGGGCAGTACTTC.

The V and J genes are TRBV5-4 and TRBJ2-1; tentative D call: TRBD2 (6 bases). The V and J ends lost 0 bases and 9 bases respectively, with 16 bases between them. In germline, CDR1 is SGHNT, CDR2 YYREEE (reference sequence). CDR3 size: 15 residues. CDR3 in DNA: TGTGCCAGCAGCTTGGCTGATCGGCGGGAACCTGAGCAGTTCTTC. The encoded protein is CASSLADRREPEQFF.

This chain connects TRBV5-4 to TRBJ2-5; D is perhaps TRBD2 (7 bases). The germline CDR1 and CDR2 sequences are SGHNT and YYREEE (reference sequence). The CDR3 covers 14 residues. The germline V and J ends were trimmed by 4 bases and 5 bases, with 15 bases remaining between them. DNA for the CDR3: TGTGCCAGCAGCGGGGAGAGGGGGGGGGAGACCCAGTACTTC. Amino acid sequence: CASSGERGGETQYF. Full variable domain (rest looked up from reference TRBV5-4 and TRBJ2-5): ETGVTQSPTHLIKTRGQQVTLRCSSQSGHNTVSWYQQALGQGPQFIFQYYREEENGRGNFPPRFSGLQFPNYSSELNVNALELDDSALYLCASSGERGGETQYFGPGTRLLVL.

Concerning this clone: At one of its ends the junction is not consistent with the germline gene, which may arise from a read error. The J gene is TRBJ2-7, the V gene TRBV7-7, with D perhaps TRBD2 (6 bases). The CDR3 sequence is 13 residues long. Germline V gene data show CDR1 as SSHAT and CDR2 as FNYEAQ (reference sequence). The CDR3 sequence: CASSPYDGGEQYF. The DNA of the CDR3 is TGTGCTAGCAGCCCCTACGACGGGGGCGAGCAGTACTTC.

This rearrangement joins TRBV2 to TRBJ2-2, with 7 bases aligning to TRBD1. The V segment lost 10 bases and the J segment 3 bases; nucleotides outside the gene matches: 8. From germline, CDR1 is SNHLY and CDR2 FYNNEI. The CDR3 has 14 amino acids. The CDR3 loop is CAIKQGRDTGELFF. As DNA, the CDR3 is TGTGCCATCAAACAGGGGCGGGACACCGGGGAGCTGTTTTTT. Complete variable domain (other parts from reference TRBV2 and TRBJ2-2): EPEVTQTPSHQVTQMGQEVILRCVPISNHLYFYWYRQILGQKVEFLVSFYNNEISEKSEIFDDQFSVERPDGSNFTLKIRSTKLEDSAMYFCAIKQGRDTGELFFGEGSRLTVL.

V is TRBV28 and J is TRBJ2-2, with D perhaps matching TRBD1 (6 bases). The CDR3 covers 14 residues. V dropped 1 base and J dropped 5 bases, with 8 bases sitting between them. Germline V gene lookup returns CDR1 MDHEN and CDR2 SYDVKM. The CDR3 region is CASSLSTGTGELFF. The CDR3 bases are TGTGCCAGCAGTTTATCCACAGGGACCGGGGAGCTGTTTTTT.

The CDR3 reads CASRRDTVGTQYF. Here the CDR3 DNA reads TGTGCCAGCAGGAGGGACACGGTGGGGACCCAGTACTTC. V and J are TRBV7-2 and TRBJ2-5, with D tentatively TRBD1 (6 bases). The ends were cut back, 6 bases at V and 7 bases at J, with 15 bases in the middle. Germline V gives CDR1 SGHTA, CDR2 FQGNSA. There are 13 residues in the CDR3.

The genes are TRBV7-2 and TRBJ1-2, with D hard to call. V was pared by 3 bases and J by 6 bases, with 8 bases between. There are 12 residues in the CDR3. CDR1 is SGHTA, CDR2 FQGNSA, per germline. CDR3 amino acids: CASSFGVNGYTF. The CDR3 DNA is TGTGCCAGCAGCTTCGGTGTAAATGGCTACACCTTC.

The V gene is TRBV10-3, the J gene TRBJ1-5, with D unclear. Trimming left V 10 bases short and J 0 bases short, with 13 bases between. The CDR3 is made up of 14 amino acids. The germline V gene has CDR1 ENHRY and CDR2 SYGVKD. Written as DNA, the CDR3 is TGTGCCACCACTGAGTCATATAGCAATCAGCCCCAGCATTTT. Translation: CATTESYSNQPQHF.

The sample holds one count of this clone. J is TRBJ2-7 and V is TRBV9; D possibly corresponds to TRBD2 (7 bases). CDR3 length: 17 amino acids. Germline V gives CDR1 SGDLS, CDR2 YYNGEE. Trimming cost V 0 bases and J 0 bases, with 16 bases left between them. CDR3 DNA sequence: TGTGCCAGCAGCGTAGACCCCGGGGGGCGCTCCTCCTACGAGCAGTACTTC. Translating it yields CASSVDPGGRSSYEQYF.

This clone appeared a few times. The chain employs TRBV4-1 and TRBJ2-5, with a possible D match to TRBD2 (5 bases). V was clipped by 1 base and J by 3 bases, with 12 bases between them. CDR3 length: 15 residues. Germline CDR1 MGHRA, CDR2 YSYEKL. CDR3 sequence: CASSQADSPEETQYF. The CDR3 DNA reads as TGCGCCAGCAGCCAAGCGGACTCGCCGGAAGAGACCCAGTACTTC.

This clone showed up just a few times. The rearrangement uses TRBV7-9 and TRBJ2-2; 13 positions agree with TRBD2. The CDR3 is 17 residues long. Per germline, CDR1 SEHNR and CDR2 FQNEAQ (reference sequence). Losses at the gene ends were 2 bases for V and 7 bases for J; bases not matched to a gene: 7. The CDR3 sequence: CASSLSGLAGVLGELFF. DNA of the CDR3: TGTGCCAGCAGCTTATCAGGACTAGCGGGAGTTCTCGGGGAGCTGTTTTTT.

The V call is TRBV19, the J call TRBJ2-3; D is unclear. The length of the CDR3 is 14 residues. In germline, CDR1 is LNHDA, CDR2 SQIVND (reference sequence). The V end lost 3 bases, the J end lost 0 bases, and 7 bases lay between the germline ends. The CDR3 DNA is TGTGCCAGTAGTATTACAGTTAGCACAGATACGCAGTATTTT. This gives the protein CASSITVSTDTQYF.

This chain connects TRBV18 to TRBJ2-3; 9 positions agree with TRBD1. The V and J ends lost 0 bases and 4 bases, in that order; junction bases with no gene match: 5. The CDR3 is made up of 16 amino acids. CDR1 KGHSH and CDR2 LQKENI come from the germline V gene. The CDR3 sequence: CASSPPWGQGADTQYF. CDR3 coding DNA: TGTGCCAGCTCACCACCTTGGGGACAGGGTGCAGATACGCAGTATTTT.

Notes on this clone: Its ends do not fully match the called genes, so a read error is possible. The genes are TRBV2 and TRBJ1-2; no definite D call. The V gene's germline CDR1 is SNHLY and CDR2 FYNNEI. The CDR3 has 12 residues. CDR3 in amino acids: CASSEARAAAIF. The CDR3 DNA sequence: TGTGCCAGCAGTGAAGCGCGGGCAGCTGCCATCTTC.

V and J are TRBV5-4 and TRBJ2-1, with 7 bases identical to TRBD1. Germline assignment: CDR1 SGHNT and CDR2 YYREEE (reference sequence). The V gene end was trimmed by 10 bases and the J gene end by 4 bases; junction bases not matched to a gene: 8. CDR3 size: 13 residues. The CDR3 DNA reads TGTGCCTCCTTTGGGGACAGATACAATGAGCAGTTCTTC. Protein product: CASFGDRYNEQFF.